This passage covers 7 T cell receptor beta chains from one sample sequenced in a study of blood T cell repertoires in COVID-19. The table came from immunoSEQ multiplex PCR; TCRdb's copy has only in-frame clones and leaves some out. The sample carries 240,000 or so clones, 80% to 85% recorded once. What was sequenced was peripheral blood. The source is a woman aged 18 to 35 with acute or convalescent COVID-19.

CDR3 sequence (DNA): TGTGCCAGCAGTTACTTCCTGGCTGAGGGACAAGAGACCCAGTACTTC. Its translation: CASSYFLAEGQETQYF. This sequence joins TRBV6-5 and TRBJ2-5, with a possible D match to TRBD2 (5 bases). The CDR3 has 16 residues. Germline CDR1 and CDR2: MNHEY and SVGAGI. V dropped 1 base and J dropped 2 bases, with 14 bases sitting between them.

The CDR3 loop is CASRWGEYGYTF. CDR3 nucleotide sequence: TGTGCCAGCAGGTGGGGCGAGTATGGCTACACCTTC. The chain links TRBV28 to TRBJ1-2; tentative D call: TRBD1 (5 bases). CDR1 MDHEN and CDR2 SYDVKM come from the germline V gene. There are 12 residues in the CDR3. The V gene lost 6 bases and the J gene lost 5 bases, with 10 bases spanning the gap.

This clone was detected only once. V gene TRBV5-1 combines with J gene TRBJ2-3; D gene uncertain. Germline CDR1 reads SGHRS; CDR2 reads YFSETQ. The CDR3 has 15 amino acids. The V end lost 2 bases, the J end lost 0 bases, and 10 bases lay between the germline ends. CDR3 DNA: TGCGCCAGCAGCTTTGACGCGGTCAGCACAGATACGCAGTATTTT. Its protein product is CASSFDAVSTDTQYF.

This clone was detected once. The chain joins TRBV4-3 to TRBJ2-3; 10 nucleotides line up with TRBD2. The V segment lost 1 base and the J segment 2 bases; nucleotides outside the gene matches: 9. CDR3 length: 18 residues. Germline V gene sequence: CDR1 LGHNA, CDR2 YSLEER. The DNA for the CDR3 is TGCGCCAGCAGCCAAGGAGCGGGAGGGGCGTCGGTCACAGATACGCAGTATTTT. It yields the protein CASSQGAGGASVTDTQYF.

The chain is built from TRBV4-3 and TRBJ2-7, with D uncertain. The CDR3 loop spans 15 amino acids. Trimming took 0 bases from V and 5 from J, leaving 14 bases between them. Germline CDR1 and CDR2: LGHNA and YSLEER. CDR3 protein: CASSQDHYSSNEQYF. The CDR3 coding sequence is TGCGCCAGCAGCCAAGATCATTACAGTTCTAACGAGCAGTACTTC.

The CDR3 region has the DNA TGTGCCAGCAGTGACTCGAACATCCCAGGCCCCTATGGCTACACCTTC. It is translated as CASSDSNIPGPYGYTF. The V and J genes are TRBV6-4 and TRBJ1-2; D not certain. Trimming left V 0 bases short and J 4 bases short, with 15 bases between. The CDR3 has 16 residues. Germline CDR1 MRHNA, CDR2 SNTAGT.

The chain links TRBV3-1 (or the pseudogene TRBV3-2) to TRBJ1-3; the D gene is possibly TRBD1 (5 bases). Germline CDR1 reads LGHDT; CDR2 reads YNNKEL (reference sequence). The CDR3 is 14 residues long. V lost 6 bases, J lost 4 bases, and 13 bases lay in between. CDR3 nucleotide sequence: TGTGCCAGCAGTCCAGGGTTTACCGGAAACACCATATATTTT. It is translated as CASSPGFTGNTIYF.